A single sample is the source of the 31 T cell receptor beta chains below, sequenced in a study of T and B cells in COVID-19 patients. TRB rearrangements were amplified by multiplex PCR with BIOMED2 TRB-A/B primers. Using its own MiXCR run on the multiplex PCR reads, TCRdb lists one record per CDR3 protein. The data hold roughly 8,100 distinct CDR3 sequences, with approximately 30% observed a single time. Blood genomic DNA input for TRB amplification was 250-500 ng. The sequenced sample was blood. The source is a human donor with active COVID-19.

Comments on this clonotype: One end of the junction fails to match germline, which may point to a read error. The gene calls are TRBV5-6 and TRBJ2-3; the D gene could be TRBD1 or TRBD2 (5 bases each). CDR3 length: 16 residues. Germline-derived CDR1 and CDR2 are SGHDT and YYEEEE. CDR3 region: CASSLVLGASTDTQYF. As DNA, the CDR3 is TGCGCCAGCAGCTTGGTTCTCGGGGCTAGCACAGATACGCAGTATTTT.

The rearrangement joins TRBV29-1 to TRBJ2-3, with D possibly matching TRBD2 (6 bases). There are 13 residues in the CDR3. From germline, CDR1 is SQVTM and CDR2 ANQGSEA. The V and J ends lost 3 bases and 6 bases respectively, with 13 bases between them. The CDR3 DNA reads TGCAGCGTTGACTTGGGGGGAGTGGATACGCAGTATTTT. Its protein product is CSVDLGGVDTQYF.

This clonotype was observed a few times. The rearrangement links TRBV15 to TRBJ1-5; 8 bases map to TRBD1. V shed 0 bases and J 11 bases; nucleotides not matched to a gene: 15. From germline, CDR1 is LNHNV and CDR2 YYDKDF (reference sequence). There are 17 residues in the CDR3. CDR3 residues: CATSRDSGGVGAGAQHF. CDR3 nucleotides: TGTGCCACCAGCAGAGACTCAGGGGGCGTGGGGGCAGGAGCCCAGCATTTT.

The table lists this clonotype with a few counts. The chain uses TRBV12-3 or TRBV12-4 and TRBJ2-4; D may be TRBD1 (5 bases). V gave up 0 bases and J gave up 0 bases, with 12 bases separating them. This CDR3 is 17 amino acids long. Written as DNA, the CDR3 is TGTGCCAGCAGTTTAGCCCACAGGCAAGGAGCCAAAAACATTCAGTACTTC. This translates into CASSLAHRQGAKNIQYF.

Sample share makes this clonotype medium-sized. The chain carries TRBV6-5 and TRBJ2-3; D possibly matches TRBD1 or TRBD2 (5 bases each). The CDR3 is made up of 18 amino acids. The germline V and J ends were trimmed by 4 bases and 0 bases, with 20 bases remaining between them. Germline V gives CDR1 MNHEY, CDR2 SVGAGI. CDR3 nucleotides: TGTGCCAGCAGTTCACCGGGACGGCGATATTCTAGCACAGATACGCAGTATTTT. This translates into CASSSPGRRYSSTDTQYF.

This clonotype ranks as medium-sized. The chain joins TRBV6-5 to TRBJ2-7, with 7 bases aligning to TRBD2. CDR3 size: 17 residues. V shed 7 bases and J 0 bases; nucleotides not matched to a gene: 15. CDR1 MNHEY and CDR2 SVGAGI come from the germline V gene. This chain's CDR3 is CASTATAGASSSYEQYF. CDR3 coding DNA: TGTGCCAGCACCGCGACCGCGGGAGCTTCCAGCTCCTACGAGCAGTACTTC.

V usage is TRBV10-3 and J usage is TRBJ2-3, with 15 bases identical to TRBD2. Germline lookup yields CDR1 ENHRY and CDR2 SYGVKD. After removal of 0 bases from V and 2 bases from J, the junction contained 6 bases not matched to a gene. The CDR3 runs 19 residues. The CDR3 reads CAISESTGLAGGPTDTQYF. CDR3 DNA: TGTGCCATCAGTGAGTCCACAGGACTAGCGGGGGGGCCCACAGATACGCAGTATTTT.

This clonotype has a handful of counts. This sequence joins TRBV6-6 and TRBJ2-3; 7 bases map to TRBD2. Losses at the gene ends were 3 bases for V and 2 bases for J; bases not matched to a gene: 11. This CDR3 has 17 amino acids. Germline CDR1 and CDR2: MNHNY and SVGAGI (reference sequence). DNA for the CDR3: TGTGCCAGCAGTTATCTTAGGGAGCGGGGCGTCACAGATACGCAGTATTTT. It codes for CASSYLRERGVTDTQYF.

The V call is TRBV12-5, the J call TRBJ1-1; TRBD1 might be the D (5 bases). Germline values: CDR1 LGHNT, CDR2 FRNRAP. The ends were cut back, 3 bases at V and 4 bases at J, with 15 bases in the middle. CDR3 length equals 15 residues. The CDR3 DNA follows: TGTGCTAGTGGTTTCGTCCTGGGGGAAGGCACTGAAGCTTTCTTT. Translation gives CASGFVLGEGTEAFF.

This clonotype was seen a handful of times. The CDR3 DNA is TGTGCCAGCAGTTTAAGGTTTCAGCGGGGGGGCTTAGAGACCCAGTACTTC. Translating it yields CASSLRFQRGGLETQYF. V is TRBV12-3 or TRBV12-4 and J is TRBJ2-5, with 10 bases matching TRBD2. The CDR3 consists of 17 residues. J lost 4 bases, V lost 2 bases, and 10 bases had no gene match.

This clonotype was seen a handful of times. The genes are TRBV15 and TRBJ1-6; D not certain. This CDR3 spans 17 amino acids. V lost 1 base and J lost 10, with 20 bases in between. CDR1 and CDR2 from the germline V gene are LNHNV and YYDKDF (reference sequence). In DNA, the CDR3 is TGTGCCACCAGCAGAGGCCGCGGGCCGGGTCTCGAGTCACCCCTCCACTTT. This gives the protein CATSRGRGPGLESPLHF.

The chain uses TRBV6-2 or TRBV6-3 and TRBJ1-1; D unresolved. The CDR3 has 16 residues. Per germline, CDR1 MNHEY and CDR2 SVGEGT. Deletions cut 1 base from V and 1 base from J, with 13 bases between. CDR3 DNA: TGTGCCAGCAGTTACTTCTCGTGGGCCGGGAACACTGAAGCTTTCTTT. Residues: CASSYFSWAGNTEAFF.

V and J are TRBV5-6 and TRBJ2-3, with 8 bases identical to TRBD2. Germline trimming cut 4 bases from V and 1 base from J; bases unmatched to any gene: 2. CDR1 and CDR2 from the germline V gene are SGHDT and YYEEEE. This CDR3 is 14 amino acids long. The CDR3 region has the DNA TGTGCCAGCAGCAAGACTAGCGGCACAGATACGCAGTATTTT. It specifies CASSKTSGTDTQYF.

The J gene is TRBJ1-1, the V gene TRBV12-3 or TRBV12-4; D may be TRBD1 (6 bases). This CDR3 is built from 13 residues. V was pared by 5 bases and J by 6 bases, with 13 bases between. The CDR3 reads CASSKGGGPEAFF. CDR3 bases: TGTGCCAGCAGTAAGGGGGGGGGGCCTGAAGCTTTCTTT.

This clonotype is medium-sized by share. This chain connects TRBV6-1 to TRBJ1-4; the D is unclear. This CDR3 is built from 13 residues. V was shortened by 0 bases and J by 13 bases, with 12 bases between the two germline ends. CDR1 is MNHNS and CDR2 is SASEGT in the germline V gene. The CDR3 reads CASSEADVRRLFF. The CDR3 region has the DNA TGTGCCAGCAGTGAAGCGGATGTCCGGAGACTGTTTTTT.

The gene calls are TRBV6-5 and TRBJ2-5; D possibly matches TRBD1 or TRBD2 (5 bases each). The closer fit of TRBJ2-1 to the DNA end suggests the J call may be wrong. CDR1 and CDR2 from the germline V gene are MNHEY and SVGAGI. CDR3 length equals 15 residues. CDR3 nucleotides: TGTGCCAGCAGTTACATGGGGACCTACTACAATGAGCAGTTCTTC. Protein product: CASSYMGTYYNEQFF.

CDR3 amino acids: CASSQYRGGDVQFF. CDR3 nucleotides: TGTGCCAGCAGCCAATACCGGGGGGGGGATGTGCAGTTCTTC. The chain links TRBV7-6 to TRBJ2-1, with TRBD2 matching 8 bases. CDR3 length equals 14 residues. Germline V gene data show CDR1 as SGHVS and CDR2 as FNYEAQ. The trim removed 5 bases at V and 12 bases at J, leaving 12 bases unmatched. The whole variable domain, filled in from reference TRBV7-6 and TRBJ2-1, reads GAGVSQSPRYKVTKRGQDVALRCDPISGHVSLYWYRQALGQGPEFLTYFNYEAQQDKSGLPNDRFSAERPEGSISTLTIQRTEQRDSAMYRCASSQYRGGDVQFFGPGTRLTVL.

This clonotype was found a few times. The rearrangement links TRBV19 to TRBJ1-1; 8 positions match TRBD1. Germline values: CDR1 LNHDA, CDR2 SQIVND (reference sequence). V lost 9 bases to trimming and J lost 3 bases; unmatched junction nucleotides: 12. The CDR3 totals 15 residues. The chain's CDR3 is CASTPLGQGDTEAFF. The CDR3 region has the DNA TGTGCCAGCACCCCTCTCGGACAGGGAGACACTGAAGCTTTCTTT.

With regard to this clonotype: Here the CDR3 omits its conserved ending phenylalanine or tryptophan, so a read error is the likely source. The CDR3, as DNA: TGTGCCAGCAGTGTTCTTATTTCGGATACGCAGTATCTT. Translated, it gives CASSVLISDTQYL. The rearrangement links TRBV13 to TRBJ2-3, with D unclear. With 6 bases removed from V and 6 bases from J, the gap between germline ends came to 13 bases. Germline CDR1 reads PRHDT; CDR2 reads FYEKMQ (reference sequence). CDR3 size: 13 residues.

This clonotype was observed a few times. The chain uses TRBV4-2 and TRBJ2-7; D is uncertain. Per the germline V gene, CDR1 is LGHNA and CDR2 is YNFKEQ. V lost 0 bases and J 0 bases, leaving 12 bases between the germline ends. The CDR3 is made up of 16 amino acids. CDR3 sequence: CASSQERLLSSYEQYF. CDR3 in DNA: TGTGCCAGCAGCCAAGAGAGACTGCTTAGCTCCTACGAGCAGTACTTC.

This clonotype appeared once. The chain has TRBV29-1 and TRBJ2-1; 13 positions match TRBD2. Germline V lookup: CDR1 SQVTM, CDR2 ANQGSEA. This CDR3 has 14 amino acids. The CDR3 is CSGKTSGGAAEQFF. The CDR3 nucleotides read TGCAGTGGTAAAACTAGCGGGGGGGCCGCTGAGCAGTTCTTC.

By share, this clonotype counts as medium-sized. The chain couples TRBV19 to TRBJ2-5; 15 bases agree with TRBD2. J gave up 4 bases and V 4 bases, and 10 bases lay outside the gene matches. Germline V gene sequence: CDR1 LNHDA, CDR2 SQIVND (reference sequence). CDR3 length: 18 residues. The CDR3 region is CASSTGLAGGSRAETQYF. DNA for the CDR3: TGTGCCAGTAGTACGGGACTAGCGGGGGGCTCTCGCGCAGAGACCCAGTACTTC.

The count of this clonotype is one. This may be a read error: a much more frequent sequence differs by one nucleotide. This chain joins TRBV5-5 and TRBJ1-2, with D unresolved. Germline values: CDR1 SGHKS, CDR2 YYEKEE (reference sequence). This CDR3 region has 14 residues. The V end lost 0 bases, the J end lost 4 bases, and 10 bases lay between the germline ends. CDR3 sequence (DNA): TGTGCCAGCAGCTTGGTTCTGACGGCCTATGGCTACACCTTC. This gives the protein CASSLVLTAYGYTF.

This clonotype has just a few counts. J is TRBJ1-6 and V is TRBV18; a weak D match, TRBD1 (5 bases). The ends were cut back, 4 bases at V and 0 bases at J, with 10 bases in the middle. From germline, CDR1 is KGHSH and CDR2 LQKENI. The CDR3 contains 16 residues. The CDR3 sequence is CASSRDESSYNSPLHF. The CDR3 nucleotides read TGTGCCAGCTCACGGGACGAGAGCTCCTATAATTCACCCCTCCACTTT.

There are a few counts of this clonotype. This chain uses TRBV7-6 with TRBJ2-1, with TRBD1 matching 8 bases. The germline CDR1 and CDR2 sequences are SGHVS and FNYEAQ. Losses at the gene ends were 2 bases for V and 3 bases for J; bases not matched to a gene: 9. The CDR3 extends over 17 amino acids. CDR3 sequence reads: CASSLPRTGTDYNEQFF. CDR3 in DNA: TGTGCCAGCAGCTTACCCCGGACAGGGACGGACTACAATGAGCAGTTCTTC.

In its sample, this clonotype is medium-sized. The CDR3 region has the DNA TGTGCCAGTAGTATAGGATCGGCATTTCTTGGAAACACCATATATTTT. Translating gives CASSIGSAFLGNTIYF. This chain connects TRBV19 to TRBJ1-3; D is unclear. Per germline, CDR1 LNHDA and CDR2 SQIVND (reference sequence). The CDR3 contains 16 residues. Deletions cut 1 base from V and 3 bases from J, with 13 bases between.

The genes are TRBV28 and TRBJ2-1, with D perhaps TRBD1 or TRBD2 (5 bases each). This CDR3 has 12 residues. V gave up 7 bases and J gave up 8 bases, with 12 bases separating them. Per germline, CDR1 MDHEN and CDR2 SYDVKM. The CDR3 sequence is CASIRGTDEQFF. The CDR3 coding sequence is TGTGCCAGCATCCGGGGCACCGATGAGCAGTTCTTC.

This clonotype is categorized as medium-sized. The rearrangement uses TRBV5-5 and TRBJ2-7; D call uncertain. V lost 0 bases to trimming and J lost 1 base, with 8 bases between them. The CDR3 extends over 14 amino acids. Germline CDR1 is SGHKS and CDR2 is YYEKEE (reference sequence). CDR3 protein: CASSLVGESYEQYV. The CDR3 DNA reads TGTGCCAGCAGCTTGGTCGGAGAATCCTACGAGCAGTACGTC.

V gene TRBV6-5 combines with J gene TRBJ1-2, with 9 positions matching TRBD1. The junction had 9 bases not matched to a gene; V was cut back by 5 bases and J by 8 bases. CDR1 and CDR2 (germline): MNHEY, SVGAGI. The CDR3 runs to 14 residues. The CDR3 spells CASSEWDRAGGYTF. CDR3 coding DNA: TGTGCCAGCAGTGAATGGGACAGGGCGGGAGGCTACACCTTC.

Comment on this clonotype: A much larger clone is a single base away; this may be a read error. The genes are TRBV6-5 and TRBJ2-1, with 7 bases aligning to TRBD1. The germline CDR1 and CDR2 sequences are MNHEY and SVGAGI. This CDR3 is built from 16 residues. The CDR3 coding sequence is TGTGCCAGCAGTTACTTAGGGACAGCAAGGAACAATAAGCAGTTCTTC. Its protein is CASSYLGTARNNKQFF.

This clonotype is labeled medium-sized. The chain carries TRBV27 and TRBJ2-6; TRBD2 is a possible D gene (6 bases). The V end was cut by 4 bases, the J end by 1 base, with 8 bases between. Germline CDR1 is MNHEY and CDR2 is SMNVEV (reference sequence). The CDR3 is 15 residues long. The DNA for the CDR3 is TGTGCCAGCAGTTGGGCGGGGTCTGGGGCCAACGTCCTGACTTTC. Its translation: CASSWAGSGANVLTF. Based on the CDR3 plus reference TRBV27 and TRBJ2-6, the full variable domain is EAQVTQNPRYLITVTGKKLTVTCSQNMNHEYMSWYRQDPGLGLRQIYYSMNVEVTDKGDVPEGYKVSRKEKRNFPLILESPSPNQTSLYFCASSWAGSGANVLTFGAGSRLTVL.